This TCR beta chain comes out of a study of neurological immune-mediated disorders. This clonotype showed up many times. CDR3 length: 13 amino acids. Germline values: CDR1 LNHNV, CDR2 YYDKDF (reference sequence). Trimming shortened V by 0 bases and J by 3 bases, and 6 bases separated the two germline ends. Time point defined: longitudinal time-point 3. 5'RACE employing 10-nucleotide random UMIs yielded the cDNA. From the 5' RACE reads, TCRdb called clonotypes with MiXCR, one entry per CDR3 protein. The sample lists about 99,000 distinct CDR3 sequences; about 10% were seen once. The sample was PBMCs. The chain uses TRBV15 and TRBJ2-7; possibly TRBD1 for D (6 bases). The receptor was derived from a female donor with HTLV-1-associated myelopathy (HAM/TSP). CDR3 amino acids: CATSREGGYEQYF. CDR3 nucleotides: TGTGCCACCAGCAGAGAAGGGGGCTACGAGCAGTACTTC.